These 30 T cell receptor beta chains came from one sample sequenced in a study of response to subunit inactivated influenza vaccine. TCRdb processed the RT-PCR reads anew with MiXCR; each CDR3 protein has one entry. The repertoire holds some 570,000 distinct CDR3 sequences, with roughly 10% as singletons. These sequences were also reported in another study, on T cells expressing NK-cell markers. That work contributes: TCR beta libraries carry UMIs added by 5'RACE template switching.

Specimen: PBMCs from blood, collected on the day of vaccination. The source of these receptors is a man aged 50 to 59 who received an inactivated influenza vaccine.

The sample holds a few counts of this clonotype. This chain links TRBV12-3 or TRBV12-4 with TRBJ1-2, with 10 bases aligning to TRBD1. V was clipped by 5 bases and J by 2 bases; unmatched bases: 5. The CDR3 is 15 amino acids. CDR3 DNA sequence: TGTGCCAGCAGTCGAGGACAGGGGGGGAACTATGGCTACACCTTC. It specifies CASSRGQGGNYGYTF.

The gene calls are TRBV18 and TRBJ2-6, with a weak D call TRBD2 (5 bases). The CDR3 extends over 17 amino acids. The V end was cut by 8 bases, the J end by 0 bases, with 17 bases between. The germline gives CDR1 KGHSH, CDR2 LQKENI. The CDR3 spells CASRDPGSRSGANVLTF. In nucleotides, the CDR3 is TGTGCCAGCCGAGATCCGGGGAGCCGCTCTGGGGCCAACGTCCTGACTTTC.

This clonotype has more than one count but fewer than ten. V gene TRBV23-1 combines with J gene TRBJ2-7; D is undetermined. TRBV23-1 carries the ORF label, with uncertain function. The CDR3 contains 15 residues. V gave up 7 bases and J gave up 4 bases, with 20 bases separating them. The CDR3 coding sequence is TGCGCCAGCATGATACCGTTAACGCTAGATTACGAGCAGTACTTC. As protein: CASMIPLTLDYEQYF.

This clonotype has more than one count but fewer than ten. The chain employs TRBV5-1 and TRBJ2-2; 7 positions match TRBD2. The trim removed 4 bases at V and 5 bases at J, leaving 11 bases unmatched. The CDR3 spans 16 residues. CDR1 and CDR2 from the germline V gene are SGHRS and YFSETQ. The CDR3 DNA reads as TGCGCCAGCAGCGCCAGCGGGACTCCGGGGACCGGGGAGCTGTTTTTT. Its translation: CASSASGTPGTGELFF.

This sequence joins TRBV7-9 and TRBJ2-1; 13 nucleotides line up with TRBD2. CDR1 SEHNR and CDR2 FQNEAQ come from the germline V gene (reference sequence). There are 17 residues in the CDR3. With 0 bases clipped from V and 6 bases from J, the junction kept 5 bases outside the gene matches. Written as DNA, the CDR3 is TGTGCCAGCAGCTTAGCGCAGGGACTAGCGGGACTCAATGAGCAGTTCTTC. Protein product: CASSLAQGLAGLNEQFF. Full variable domain (missing parts from reference TRBV7-9 and TRBJ2-1): DTGVSQNPRHKITKRGQNVTFRCDPISEHNRLYWYRQTLGQGPEFLTYFQNEAQLEKSRLLSDRFSAERPKGSFSTLEIQRTEQGDSAMYLCASSLAQGLAGLNEQFFGPGTRLTVL.

This chain joins TRBV7-2 and TRBJ1-4; the D gene is possibly TRBD1 (5 bases). The ends were cut back, 5 bases at V and 7 bases at J, with 11 bases in the middle. CDR1 and CDR2 from the germline V gene are SGHTA and FQGNSA. The length of the CDR3 is 13 residues. CDR3 in DNA: TGTGCCAGCAGCCCCGGGACGCTTGAAAAACTGTTTTTT. Protein product: CASSPGTLEKLFF. Together with reference TRBV7-2 and TRBJ1-4, the CDR3 gives the full variable domain: GAGVSQSPSNKVTEKGKDVELRCDPISGHTALYWYRQSLGQGLEFLIYFQGNSAPDKSGLPSDRFSAERTGGSVSTLTIQRTQQEDSAVYLCASSPGTLEKLFFGSGTQLSVL.

This clonotype has just a few counts. The V and J genes are TRBV20-1 and TRBJ1-1; maybe TRBD1 (5 bases). Trimming took off 1 base at V and 3 bases at J, with 15 bases between the two ends. The CDR3 runs 15 residues. Germline CDR1 is DFQATT and CDR2 is SNEGSKA (reference sequence). The CDR3 nucleotides are TGCAGTGCTAGAGTCTCGGGACGGGTCTACACTGAAGCTTTCTTT. As protein: CSARVSGRVYTEAFF.

The chain is built from TRBV20-1 and TRBJ2-1; TRBD1 aligns across 7 bases. Germline lookup yields CDR1 DFQATT and CDR2 SNEGSKA (reference sequence). The CDR3 runs 15 residues. With V trimmed by 7 bases and J by 5 bases, 14 bases remained unmatched. The CDR3: CSGTRADRVHNEQFF. The CDR3 region has the DNA TGCAGTGGGACAAGGGCCGACAGGGTGCACAATGAGCAGTTCTTC.

This clonotype was observed a handful of times. The chain joins TRBV6-5 to TRBJ2-7; 7 nucleotides match TRBD1. The CDR3 has 15 residues. With 0 bases clipped from V and 7 bases from J, the junction kept 9 bases outside the gene matches. Germline CDR1 MNHEY, CDR2 SVGAGI. Here the CDR3 reads CASSYSTGRILEQYF. The CDR3 region has the DNA TGTGCCAGCAGTTACTCGACAGGGAGAATCCTGGAGCAGTACTTC.

This clonotype was picked up a small number of times. This chain joins TRBV4-1 and TRBJ1-2; D remains unclear. V shed 7 bases and J shed 0 bases, with 12 bases lying between them. The CDR3 has 14 amino acids. Germline V gene lookup returns CDR1 MGHRA and CDR2 YSYEKL. The CDR3 sequence: CASNEHGANYGYTF. The DNA of the CDR3 is TGCGCCAGCAACGAACACGGAGCTAACTATGGCTACACCTTC.

This clonotype turned up a few times. The rearrangement uses TRBV20-1 and TRBJ2-3, with D maybe TRBD2 (6 bases). The CDR3 has 14 amino acids. Trimming took off 5 bases at V and 4 bases at J, with 16 bases between the two ends. Per germline, CDR1 DFQATT and CDR2 SNEGSKA (reference sequence). The CDR3 DNA reads as TGCAGTGCTCACGGGGGAGGTATGGCAGATACGCAGTATTTT. It is translated as CSAHGGGMADTQYF.

Many counts were recorded for this clonotype. This sequence joins TRBV20-1 and TRBJ2-2, with 8 nucleotides matching TRBD1. Germline CDR1 is DFQATT and CDR2 is SNEGSKA (reference sequence). The CDR3 spans 12 residues. V lost 5 bases, J lost 6 bases, and 2 bases stayed unmatched. In nucleotides, the CDR3 is TGCAGTGCTCGACAGGGGCCCGGGGAGCTGTTTTTT. Its translation: CSARQGPGELFF.

This clonotype has ten or more counts. J is TRBJ2-1 and V is TRBV5-1; 10 bases agree with TRBD1. The CDR3 sequence is 15 residues long. Losses at the gene ends were 4 bases for V and 7 bases for J; bases not matched to a gene: 8. Per germline, CDR1 SGHRS and CDR2 YFSETQ. CDR3 region: CASSAGTGVGNEQFF. The CDR3 DNA reads as TGCGCCAGCAGCGCCGGGACAGGGGTGGGGAATGAGCAGTTCTTC. The complete variable domain, with remaining parts taken from reference TRBV5-1 and TRBJ2-1, reads KAGVTQTPRYLIKTRGQQVTLSCSPISGHRSVSWYQQTPGQGLQFLFEYFSETQRNKGNFPGRFSGRQFSNSRSEMNVSTLELGDSALYLCASSAGTGVGNEQFFGPGTRLTVL.

This chain uses TRBV10-3 with TRBJ2-7; D is uncertain. V lost 0 bases and J 6 bases, leaving 9 bases between the germline ends. This CDR3 is built from 13 residues. The germline V gene encodes CDR1 ENHRY and CDR2 SYGVKD. In DNA form, the CDR3 reads TGTGCCATCAGTGAGTCGGCTCCCGGCGAGCAGTACTTC. It yields the protein CAISESAPGEQYF.

This clonotype was seen a handful of times. The chain joins TRBV24-1 to TRBJ2-5; 11 bases are shared with TRBD2. The germline V gene encodes CDR1 KGHDR and CDR2 SFDVKD. V gave up 4 bases and J gave up 0 bases; unmatched junction bases: 3. The CDR3 is 16 residues long. CDR3 loop: CATSERTSGYQETQYF. The CDR3 bases are TGTGCCACCAGTGAAAGGACTAGCGGGTACCAAGAGACCCAGTACTTC.

This clonotype was detected ten times or more. A junction boundary mismatches the germline segment, possibly from a read error. The chain links TRBV28 to TRBJ2-7, with D possibly TRBD2 on 6 matching bases. Germline values: CDR1 MDHEN, CDR2 SYDVKM. The CDR3 covers 12 residues. For the CDR3, the DNA is TGTGCCAGCAGTTTCGGGAGTGGGGTTGTGGACTTC. Protein sequence: CASSFGSGVVDF.

CDR3 DNA sequence: TGCGCCAGCAGCCCCGGACTAGCGGAAACTACAGATACGCAGTATTTT. It encodes CASSPGLAETTDTQYF. This sequence joins TRBV5-1 and TRBJ2-3, with 10 bases identical to TRBD2. V trimming: 4 bases; J trimming: 3 bases; junction bases outside the gene matches: 8. This CDR3 is built from 16 residues. The V gene's germline CDR1 is SGHRS and CDR2 YFSETQ.

This clonotype was seen only a few times. The J gene is TRBJ2-3, the V gene TRBV28; no clear D gene. V lost 6 bases, J lost 1 base, and 8 bases lay in between. Germline V gene lookup returns CDR1 MDHEN and CDR2 SYDVKM. The length of the CDR3 is 13 residues. CDR3 loop: CASSVGRTDTQYF. CDR3 nucleotide sequence: TGTGCCAGCAGCGTAGGTCGCACAGATACGCAGTATTTT.

This clonotype was counted only a few times. The CDR3, as DNA: TGTGCCAGCAGGGCCGGGACAGGGGGTTTCTATGGCTACACCTTC. It specifies CASRAGTGGFYGYTF. V gene TRBV12-3 or TRBV12-4 combines with J gene TRBJ1-2; 11 positions match TRBD1. The V and J ends lost 6 bases and 4 bases, in that order; junction bases with no gene match: 7. The CDR3 is made up of 15 amino acids.

This rearrangement joins TRBV7-3 to TRBJ2-2; 10 positions match TRBD2. V trimming: 1 base; J trimming: 2 bases; junction bases outside the gene matches: 7. Germline-derived CDR1 and CDR2 are SGHTA and FQGTGA. The length of the CDR3 is 18 residues. Here the CDR3 reads CASSLIASGRGNTGELFF. In DNA, the CDR3 is TGTGCCAGCAGCTTAATTGCTAGCGGGAGAGGTAACACCGGGGAGCTGTTTTTT.

This clonotype showed up just a few times. This sequence joins TRBV4-1 and TRBJ2-1, with a weak D call TRBD2 (6 bases). Germline values: CDR1 MGHRA, CDR2 YSYEKL. CDR3 size: 15 residues. V was cut by 1 base and J by 7 bases, with 14 bases left in between. The CDR3 DNA is TGCGCCAGCAGCCAAGGGAGGGCCCAAGGGAATGAGCAGTTCTTC. This encodes CASSQGRAQGNEQFF.

This clonotype has just a few counts. The CDR3 loop reads CSAQVYSNQPQHF. The CDR3 DNA reads TGCAGTGCTCAGGTCTATAGCAATCAGCCCCAGCATTTT. This rearrangement joins TRBV20-1 to TRBJ1-5; D is unclear. CDR3 length: 13 residues. CDR1 is DFQATT and CDR2 is SNEGSKA in the germline V gene (reference sequence). Trimming took off 5 bases at V and 0 bases at J, with 8 bases between the two ends.

At least ten counts were recorded for this clonotype. The genes are TRBV4-3 and TRBJ2-3; TRBD1 is a possible D gene (5 bases). In germline, CDR1 is LGHNA, CDR2 YSLEER. The CDR3 consists of 16 residues. Trimming stripped 0 bases from V and 2 bases from J, with 12 bases between. DNA of the CDR3: TGCGCCAGCAGCCAAGAGACAGACCCGACCACAGATACGCAGTATTTT. Amino acids: CASSQETDPTTDTQYF.

This clonotype was detected a few times. The genes are TRBV12-3 or TRBV12-4 and TRBJ1-6; D not resolved. V was pared by 4 bases and J by 7 bases, with 11 bases between. The CDR3 runs to 14 residues. In DNA, the CDR3 is TGTGCCAGCAGTTACTCAGTGGCCAATTCACCCCTCCACTTT. This codes for CASSYSVANSPLHF.

The chain has TRBV20-1 and TRBJ2-1; TRBD2 aligns across 10 bases. Germline-derived CDR1 and CDR2 are DFQATT and SNEGSKA (reference sequence). This CDR3 spans 15 amino acids. The junction had 10 bases not matched to a gene; V was cut back by 3 bases and J by 8 bases. The CDR3 DNA reads TGCAGTGCTAGTTCTGTTACTAGCGGGACGGATGAGCAGTTCTTC. It translates to CSASSVTSGTDEQFF.

This clonotype turned up a few times. The rearrangement links TRBV11-1 to TRBJ2-3; TRBD2 might be the D (6 bases). Trimming cost V 2 bases and J 0 bases, with 24 bases left between them. This CDR3 has 20 residues. The V gene's germline CDR1 is SGHAT and CDR2 FQDESV (reference sequence). This chain's CDR3 is CASSLPGLPDNVPSTDTQYF. The CDR3 DNA is TGTGCCAGCAGCTTACCGGGACTTCCCGATAATGTACCTAGCACAGATACGCAGTATTTT. Filled out from reference TRBV11-1 and TRBJ2-3, the complete variable domain reads EAEVAQSPRYKITEKSQAVAFWCDPISGHATLYWYRQILGQGPELLVQFQDESVVDDSQLPKDRFSAERLKGVDSTLKIQPAELGDSAMYLCASSLPGLPDNVPSTDTQYFGPGTRLTVL.

The chain employs TRBV19 and TRBJ1-1; TRBD1 is a possible D gene (6 bases). Between the trimmed V and J ends, which lost 5 bases and 1 base, there was a span of 11 bases. Germline V gene data show CDR1 as LNHDA and CDR2 as SQIVND (reference sequence). The CDR3 extends over 14 amino acids. This CDR3 reads CASSWGHRNTEAFF. The CDR3 region has the DNA TGTGCCAGTAGTTGGGGACACCGGAACACTGAAGCTTTCTTT.

This clonotype was detected only a few times. The V gene is TRBV27, the J gene TRBJ2-7, with TRBD2 matching 9 bases. Germline V gives CDR1 MNHEY, CDR2 SMNVEV (reference sequence). J was trimmed by 3 bases and V by 8 bases; bases with no gene match: 2. This CDR3 contains 12 residues. The CDR3 region is CASGGGDYEQYF. The CDR3 nucleotides read TGTGCCAGCGGCGGGGGGGACTACGAGCAGTACTTC.

This chain connects TRBV2 to TRBJ2-7; 10 bases map to TRBD2. Trimming at V came to 8 bases and at J to 0 bases, leaving 7 bases not matched to a gene. Germline V lookup: CDR1 SNHLY, CDR2 FYNNEI. CDR3 size: 15 residues. The DNA for the CDR3 is TGTGCCAGCCAGGGACTAGCGAGGAGCTCCTACGAGCAGTACTTC. It codes for CASQGLARSSYEQYF. Filled out from reference TRBV2 and TRBJ2-7, the complete variable domain reads EPEVTQTPSHQVTQMGQEVILRCVPISNHLYFYWYRQILGQKVEFLVSFYNNEISEKSEIFDDQFSVERPDGSNFTLKIRSTKLEDSAMYFCASQGLARSSYEQYFGPGTRLTVT.

This clonotype was picked up a small number of times. This chain links TRBV9 with TRBJ2-3; D remains ambiguous. This CDR3 has 14 residues. V gave up 3 bases and J gave up 1 base, with 9 bases separating them. The V gene's germline CDR1 is SGDLS and CDR2 YYNGEE. CDR3 region: CASSGTLGTDTQYF. DNA for the CDR3: TGTGCCAGCAGCGGGACGTTGGGCACAGATACGCAGTATTTT.